This TCR beta chain was found in a study of cytomegalovirus exposure and HLA in healthy donors. General study points: According to a later analysis, most TCR beta chains associated with CMV appeared HLA-restricted. CMV serostatus was the sole immune exposure data available.

Concerning this clone: As yet, its antigen is unknown.

CDR3 length: 14 amino acids. Germline assignment: CDR1 LNHDA and CDR2 SQIVND (reference sequence). PCR amplification relied on 60 Vbeta primers (plus 13 Jbeta primers). The data were produced by immunoSEQ multiplex PCR, yet TCRdb's version contains in-frame clones alone and is incomplete. Among more than 150,000 clones, more than 65% were seen once, and the ten largest hold approximately 1.2%. The sample consisted of PBMCs. This receptor was identified in a girl under 10 years old in good health and CMV-seropositive. This sequence joins TRBV19 and TRBJ2-2, with a possible D match to TRBD1 (5 bases). CDR3 region: CAVNGQFNTGELFF. CDR3 DNA sequence: TGTGCGGTCAACGGACAATTTAACACCGGGGAGCTGTTTTTT.